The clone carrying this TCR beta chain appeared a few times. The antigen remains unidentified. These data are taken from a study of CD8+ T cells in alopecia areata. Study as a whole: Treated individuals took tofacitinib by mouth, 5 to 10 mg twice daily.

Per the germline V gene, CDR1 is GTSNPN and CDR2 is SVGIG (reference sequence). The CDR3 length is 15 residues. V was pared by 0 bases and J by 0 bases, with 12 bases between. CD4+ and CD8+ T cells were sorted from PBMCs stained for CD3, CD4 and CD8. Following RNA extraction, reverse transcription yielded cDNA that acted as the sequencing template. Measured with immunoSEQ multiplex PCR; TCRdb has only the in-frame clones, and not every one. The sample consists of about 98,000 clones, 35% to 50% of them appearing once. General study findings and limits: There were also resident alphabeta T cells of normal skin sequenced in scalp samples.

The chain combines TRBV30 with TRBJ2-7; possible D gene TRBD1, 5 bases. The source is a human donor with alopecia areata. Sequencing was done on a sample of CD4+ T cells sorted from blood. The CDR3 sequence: CAWSVPTVLSYEQYF. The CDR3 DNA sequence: TGTGCCTGGAGTGTACCGACAGTTCTCTCCTACGAGCAGTACTTC.